Here is one T cell receptor beta chain with its context. The data are from a study of blood T cell repertoires in COVID-19. Germline trimming cut 5 bases from V and 1 base from J; bases unmatched to any gene: 6. Germline V CDR1 and CDR2: SEHNR, FQNEAQ (reference sequence). The CDR3 has 17 residues. In the source study's methods: Quantification of nucleated cells was approximated via reference gene primer amplification. Assay: immunoSEQ multiplex PCR; the TCRdb copy retains only in-frame clones and omits some. D and trimming come from the DNA, and the V and J calls and clone size come from that table. The sample contains under 300,000 clones, about 86% of which appear only once.

The TCR comes from a woman between 70 and 85 years old with COVID-19, enrolled during active disease. Sequencing used peripheral blood. This sequence joins TRBV7-9 and TRBJ1-4, with 11 bases fitting TRBD1. The CDR3 nucleotides are TGTGCCAGCAGCCCGGACAGGGGGCGGCAAACTAATGAAAAACTGTTTTTT. It codes for CASSPDRGRQTNEKLFF.